The 21 T cell receptor beta chains reported below all come from one sample, sequenced in a study of T cell responses to AZD1222 COVID-19 vaccine (dated by TCRdb to the early 2020s). Libraries came from the immunoSEQ multiplex PCR assay. In its TCRdb copy, this immuneACCESS table keeps in-frame sequences only and misses some clones. Where compared with another copy, unresolved V genes explain less than half of these, and the others have no known cause. Present in this sample are approximately 110,000 clones, more than 85% of which were seen just once. The ten largest clones capture approximately 9.3% of the sample. Explained via the paper, the time point label denotes: baseline before first vaccination. Sample: peripheral blood, taken on day 0 of AZD1222 vaccination. These receptors were taken from an adult in good health.

The chain couples TRBV7-2 to TRBJ1-2, with D possibly matching TRBD1 (5 bases). Trimming stripped 3 bases from V and 8 bases from J, with 13 bases between. The CDR3 is 13 residues long. The V gene's germline CDR1 is SGHTA and CDR2 FQGNSA. The CDR3 DNA is TGTGCCAGCAGCTTGGGGGGATCAAGCGGCTACACCTTC. Amino acid sequence: CASSLGGSSGYTF.

This chain connects TRBV28 to TRBJ2-4; TRBD1 aligns across 7 bases. Per the germline V gene, CDR1 is MDHEN and CDR2 is SYDVKM. This CDR3 is built from 13 residues. The V gene end was trimmed by 6 bases and the J gene end by 7 bases; junction bases not matched to a gene: 6. The CDR3 loop reads CASSRPRGNIQYF. The CDR3, as DNA: TGTGCCAGCAGCCGCCCCAGGGGGAACATTCAGTACTTC.

The V and J genes are TRBV5-4 and TRBJ2-1; 8 nucleotides line up with TRBD2. CDR1 and CDR2 (germline): SGHNT, YYREEE (reference sequence). The V and J ends lost 4 bases and 7 bases, in that order; junction bases with no gene match: 13. The CDR3 totals 16 residues. The CDR3 is CASSGAGRGAINEQFF. The CDR3, as DNA: TGTGCCAGCAGCGGCGCGGGGCGGGGGGCGATAAATGAGCAGTTCTTC.

The J gene is TRBJ2-4, the V gene TRBV12-5; 9 bases fit TRBD1. V was pared by 6 bases and J by 6 bases, with 9 bases of the junction left unmatched. CDR1 and CDR2 (germline): LGHNT, FRNRAP. This CDR3 spans 15 amino acids. CDR3 coding DNA: TGTGCTAGTGGCCTCGGTCCGGGACAGGGAAACATTCAGTACTTC. Translating it yields CASGLGPGQGNIQYF.

This chain joins TRBV14 and TRBJ1-2, with TRBD1 as a possible D gene (5 bases). CDR1 and CDR2 (germline): SGHDN, FVKESK. The V end lost 0 bases, the J end lost 8 bases, and 10 bases lay between the germline ends. This CDR3 contains 13 residues. CDR3 sequence (DNA): TGTGCCAGCAGCCAAGAAGGGACTCGGGGCTACACCTTC. It is translated as CASSQEGTRGYTF.

This clone occurred once. This chain links TRBV12-5 with TRBJ1-3; 7 bases are shared with TRBD1. The germline V gene encodes CDR1 LGHNT and CDR2 FRNRAP. This CDR3 has 19 amino acids. The CDR3: CAPSVPRDRRIWSGNTIYF. The CDR3 bases are TGTGCCCCATCGGTTCCCCGGGACAGAAGGATTTGGTCTGGAAACACCATATATTTT.

This clone has a handful of counts. This chain uses TRBV19 with TRBJ2-5, with unresolved D. The CDR3 runs to 14 residues. V lost 4 bases to trimming and J lost 9 bases, with 18 bases between them. Germline CDR1 is LNHDA and CDR2 is SQIVND (reference sequence). This chain's CDR3 is CASSSREAALPQYF. DNA for the CDR3: TGTGCCAGTAGTAGCAGAGAGGCCGCATTGCCCCAGTACTTC.

V is TRBV2 and J is TRBJ2-1; D is tentatively TRBD1 or TRBD2 (5 bases each). The CDR3 is 14 residues long. CDR1 is SNHLY, CDR2 FYNNEI, per germline. Trimming shortened V by 5 bases and J by 6 bases, and 14 bases separated the two germline ends. This chain's CDR3 is CASSRGLGGNEQFF. In DNA form, the CDR3 reads TGTGCCAGCAGTCGGGGCCTGGGCGGCAATGAGCAGTTCTTC.

V usage is TRBV24-1 and J usage is TRBJ2-7, with TRBD1 matching 7 bases. The junction had 4 bases not matched to a gene; V was cut back by 9 bases and J by 3 bases. CDR3 length equals 12 residues. From germline, CDR1 is KGHDR and CDR2 SFDVKD. Here the CDR3 DNA reads TGTGCCACCCAGGGGGTTGGCTACGAGCAGTACTTC. It yields the protein CATQGVGYEQYF.

The V and J genes are TRBV7-2 and TRBJ2-5, with 11 bases matching TRBD2. V was pared by 1 base and J by 5 bases, with 12 bases of the junction left unmatched. The CDR3 consists of 18 residues. Germline CDR1 is SGHTA and CDR2 is FQGNSA. The CDR3 region is CASSLGPLAGGFRETQYF. The CDR3 DNA is TGTGCCAGCAGCTTAGGACCCTTAGCGGGAGGGTTCCGGGAGACCCAGTACTTC.

V and J are TRBV7-2 and TRBJ1-5; D possibly corresponds to TRBD1 (6 bases). This CDR3 is 15 amino acids long. Germline V CDR1 and CDR2: SGHTA, FQGNSA. Trimming shortened V by 2 bases and J by 1 base, and 9 bases separated the two germline ends. The CDR3 DNA sequence: TGTGCCAGCAGCTTAAAAGGGGGGAGCAATCAGCCCCAGCATTTT. It specifies CASSLKGGSNQPQHF.

The chain uses TRBV11-3 and TRBJ2-1; the D is unclear. Trimming shortened V by 5 bases and J by 4 bases, and 15 bases separated the two germline ends. Germline V gene data show CDR1 as SGHNT and CDR2 as YENEEA. This CDR3 contains 15 residues. The CDR3 bases are TGTGCCAGCAGCCACCTACGGCCCCCTTACAATGAGCAGTTCTTC. Amino acids: CASSHLRPPYNEQFF.

The chain joins TRBV18 to TRBJ1-2; 7 bases are shared with TRBD1. This CDR3 spans 15 amino acids. Germline lookup yields CDR1 KGHSH and CDR2 LQKENI. With 0 bases clipped from V and 8 bases from J, the junction kept 9 bases outside the gene matches. For the CDR3, the DNA is TGTGCCAGCTCACCACCGACAGGGCCTTTAGGGGGCTACACCTTC. Translated: CASSPPTGPLGGYTF.

V and J are TRBV5-4 and TRBJ1-2, with D unclear. Germline assignment: CDR1 SGHNT and CDR2 YYREEE (reference sequence). V dropped 4 bases and J dropped 0 bases, with 10 bases sitting between them. This CDR3 is built from 14 residues. The CDR3 region has the DNA TGTGCCAGCAGCCTGGACTCAACTAACTATGGCTACACCTTC. Amino acids: CASSLDSTNYGYTF.

The J gene is TRBJ1-2, the V gene TRBV3-1 (or the pseudogene TRBV3-2); D is uncertain. Looked up from germline, CDR1 is LGHDT and CDR2 is YNNKEL (reference sequence). The CDR3 contains 13 residues. V lost 4 bases and J 6 bases, leaving 12 bases between the germline ends. The CDR3 spells CASSRSPYDGYTF. DNA for the CDR3: TGTGCCAGCAGCCGATCCCCTTATGATGGCTACACCTTC.

The CDR3 spells CASSLLAAAQETQYF. DNA for the CDR3: TGTGCCAGCTCTCTACTAGCGGCCGCACAAGAGACCCAGTACTTC. This chain connects TRBV18 to TRBJ2-5, with 8 bases identical to TRBD2. CDR3 length: 15 amino acids. Germline V lookup: CDR1 KGHSH, CDR2 LQKENI. J was trimmed by 2 bases and V by 6 bases; bases with no gene match: 8. Full variable domain (rest looked up from reference TRBV18 and TRBJ2-5): NAGVMQNPRHLVRRRGQEARLRCSPMKGHSHVYWYRQLPEEGLKFMVYLQKENIIDESGMPKERFSAEFPKEGPSILRIQQVVRGDSAAYFCASSLLAAAQETQYFGPGTRLLVL.

The chain is built from TRBV6-5 and TRBJ1-3, with D hard to call. Germline CDR1 reads MNHEY; CDR2 reads SVGAGI. Trimming shortened V by 5 bases and J by 3 bases, and 11 bases separated the two germline ends. This CDR3 contains 14 residues. DNA of the CDR3: TGTGCCAGCAGTCGCCAGGCAAATGGAAACACCATATATTTT. The encoded protein is CASSRQANGNTIYF.

This chain uses TRBV5-1 with TRBJ2-2; D uncertain. The CDR3 runs 14 residues. Germline CDR1 is SGHRS and CDR2 is YFSETQ. V was cut by 1 base and J by 1 base, with 5 bases left in between. DNA of the CDR3: TGCGCCAGCAGCTTGTCCGGGAACACCGGGGAGCTGTTTTTT. Protein product: CASSLSGNTGELFF. Full variable domain (remainder filled in from reference TRBV5-1 and TRBJ2-2): KAGVTQTPRYLIKTRGQQVTLSCSPISGHRSVSWYQQTPGQGLQFLFEYFSETQRNKGNFPGRFSGRQFSNSRSEMNVSTLELGDSALYLCASSLSGNTGELFFGEGSRLTVL.

Only a few counts were recorded for this clone. The chain combines TRBV18 with TRBJ1-2; possible D gene TRBD1, 6 bases. CDR1 is KGHSH, CDR2 LQKENI, per germline. The CDR3 contains 15 residues. Trimming stripped 4 bases from V and 0 bases from J, with 12 bases between. The CDR3 spells CASSLLEGANYGYTF. Here the CDR3 DNA reads TGTGCCAGCTCACTTCTCGAGGGGGCTAACTATGGCTACACCTTC.

The chain carries TRBV4-1 and TRBJ2-1; weak D call: TRBD1 (7 bases). The CDR3 spans 17 residues. Trimming took off 3 bases at V and 4 bases at J, with 19 bases between the two ends. Germline assignment: CDR1 MGHRA and CDR2 YSYEKL. The CDR3 nucleotides read TGCGCCAGCAGCCAGGAGGGGGCCCAACTAGTGTACAATGAGCAGTTCTTC. Translating gives CASSQEGAQLVYNEQFF.

The CDR3 region is CASSLASSSGGPTDTQYF. The DNA for the CDR3 is TGTGCCAGCAGCTTAGCGAGTAGTAGCGGGGGGCCCACAGATACGCAGTATTTT. The rearrangement links TRBV7-2 to TRBJ2-3; 10 bases line up with TRBD2. Trimming at V came to 0 bases and at J to 2 bases, leaving 8 bases not matched to a gene. Germline loops: CDR1 SGHTA, CDR2 FQGNSA. The CDR3 runs to 18 residues.